This entry is about one T cell receptor (beta chain). This specimen comes from a study of cytomegalovirus exposure and HLA in healthy donors. The assay was immunoSEQ multiplex PCR, and TCRdb's table has in-frame clones only and misses some. The top ten clones hold approximately 3.4% of a sample with over 60,000 clones, approximately 96% of them seen once. This CDR3 comprises 14 residues. The germline V gene has CDR1 SGHRS and CDR2 YFSETQ. After removal of 0 bases from V and 7 bases from J, the junction contained 1 base not matched to a gene. The rearrangement uses TRBV5-1 and TRBJ1-4; 9 positions match TRBD1. The sequencing sample was made of PBMCs. This TCR came from a man younger than 35 in good health and CMV-seronegative. The CDR3 region has the DNA TGCGCCAGCAGCTTGGGACAGGGGGGTGAAAAACTGTTTTTT. Amino acid sequence: CASSLGQGGEKLFF.